Below are 10 T cell receptor beta chains sequenced from a single sample in a study of blood T cells in healthy people across ages. The second PCR ran roughly 6 to 11 cycles with a sample-barcoded 5' primer and J-beta primers. TCRdb independently ran MiXCR on the 5' RACE reads; one entry per CDR3 protein. The data hold over 1.5 million distinct CDR3 sequences, with 49% observed a single time. Input material: blood. All receptors come from a woman in her 40s in good health.

This clonotype was counted only a few times. V is TRBV29-1 and J is TRBJ1-2; 9 bases are a match to TRBD1. This CDR3 contains 14 residues. Germline CDR1 SQVTM, CDR2 ANQGSEA. J was trimmed by 0 bases and V by 5 bases; bases with no gene match: 4. CDR3 sequence reads: CSVPTGGPNYGYTF. CDR3 nucleotide sequence: TGCAGCGTTCCCACAGGGGGCCCTAACTATGGCTACACCTTC.

This clonotype was counted a few times. The chain recombines TRBV10-3 with TRBJ1-1; D remains unclear. With 6 bases removed from V and 0 bases from J, the gap between germline ends came to 8 bases. Germline assignment: CDR1 ENHRY and CDR2 SYGVKD. The CDR3 has 13 amino acids. In DNA form, the CDR3 reads TGTGCCATCAGCCCAGAAATGAACACTGAAGCTTTCTTT. It codes for CAISPEMNTEAFF.

This clonotype has just one count. The chain has TRBV7-6 and TRBJ1-1, with a weak D call TRBD1 (6 bases). This CDR3 region has 16 residues. Germline CDR1 and CDR2: SGHVS and FNYEAQ. V lost 6 bases and J lost 7, with 24 bases in between. CDR3: CASRSFRGETPDEAFF. The CDR3 DNA reads as TGTGCCAGCAGGTCGTTCAGGGGAGAGACTCCTGATGAAGCTTTCTTT.

The table lists this clonotype with a few counts. The chain joins TRBV7-2 to TRBJ2-6, with 7 nucleotides matching TRBD1. The trim removed 5 bases at V and 0 bases at J, leaving 7 bases unmatched. The CDR3 length is 17 residues. Germline V gene data show CDR1 as SGHTA and CDR2 as FQGNSA. CDR3 DNA sequence: TGTGCCAGCAGCCAACAGGGGTCCCGCTCTGGGGCCAACGTCCTGACTTTC. The encoded protein is CASSQQGSRSGANVLTF.

In DNA, the CDR3 is TGTGCCAGCAGACCACCTTCCGGGACAGGGGGATCTGGCTACACCTTC. Its translation is CASRPPSGTGGSGYTF. The rearrangement joins TRBV7-9 to TRBJ1-2, with TRBD1 matching over 11 bases. Germline lookup yields CDR1 SEHNR and CDR2 FQNEAQ (reference sequence). The V segment lost 6 bases and the J segment 7 bases; nucleotides outside the gene matches: 13. The CDR3 spans 16 residues.

The rearrangement links TRBV24-1 to TRBJ2-1; tentatively, D is TRBD2 (5 bases). This CDR3 comprises 14 residues. Germline CDR1 KGHDR, CDR2 SFDVKD. Trimming removed 2 bases at V and 7 bases at J, with 11 bases between. The CDR3 bases are TGTGCCACCAGTGATTCGCCGGGATTGAATGAGCAGTTCTTC. This translates into CATSDSPGLNEQFF.

DNA of the CDR3: TGTGCCACCAGTGATCATGCAGCGGGGGACACTCGGGAGACCCAGTACTTC. Amino acids: CATSDHAAGDTRETQYF. The rearrangement uses TRBV24-1 and TRBJ2-5, with 8 bases lining up with TRBD2. This CDR3 comprises 17 residues. Germline CDR1 KGHDR, CDR2 SFDVKD. J was trimmed by 5 bases and V by 3 bases; bases with no gene match: 13.

The chain links TRBV11-1 to TRBJ1-2, with D perhaps TRBD1 (5 bases). V lost 5 bases, J lost 1 base, and 26 bases lay in between. The germline V gene encodes CDR1 SGHAT and CDR2 FQDESV (reference sequence). The CDR3 totals 19 residues. CDR3 residues: CASSPATRGPEGFNYGYTF. CDR3 coding DNA: TGTGCCAGCAGCCCGGCGACAAGGGGTCCGGAGGGGTTTAACTATGGCTACACCTTC.

The J gene is TRBJ2-3, the V gene TRBV21-1. TRBV21-1 constitutes a pseudogene. This CDR3 region has 17 residues. The CDR3 nucleotides read TGTGCCAGCAGCCGACGGTTCTTTGTTGTTAGCACAGATACGCAGTATTTT. It encodes CASSRRFFVVSTDTQYF.

CDR3 sequence reads: CASSLEGLAGSTDTQYF. CDR3 nucleotide sequence: TGTGCCAGCAGCTTGGAGGGACTAGCGGGGAGCACAGATACGCAGTATTTT. This rearrangement joins TRBV11-1 to TRBJ2-3, with 13 bases aligning to TRBD2. There are 17 residues in the CDR3. With 3 bases clipped from V and 0 bases from J, the junction kept 3 bases outside the gene matches. The V gene's germline CDR1 is SGHAT and CDR2 FQDESV (reference sequence).